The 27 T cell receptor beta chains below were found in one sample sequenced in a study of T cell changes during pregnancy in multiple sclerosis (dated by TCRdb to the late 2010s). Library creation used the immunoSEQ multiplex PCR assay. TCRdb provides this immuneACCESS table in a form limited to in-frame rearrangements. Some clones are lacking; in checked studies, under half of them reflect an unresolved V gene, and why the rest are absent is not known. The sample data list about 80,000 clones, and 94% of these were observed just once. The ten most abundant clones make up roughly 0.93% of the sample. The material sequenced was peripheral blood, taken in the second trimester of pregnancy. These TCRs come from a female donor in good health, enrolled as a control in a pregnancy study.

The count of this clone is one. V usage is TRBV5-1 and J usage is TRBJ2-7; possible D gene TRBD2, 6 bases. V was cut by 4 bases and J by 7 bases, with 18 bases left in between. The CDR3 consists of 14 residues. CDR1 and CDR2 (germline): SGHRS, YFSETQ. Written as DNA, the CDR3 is TGCGCCAGCAGCCCCCTGAGGGGCGCGGGGGAGCAGTACTTC. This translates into CASSPLRGAGEQYF.

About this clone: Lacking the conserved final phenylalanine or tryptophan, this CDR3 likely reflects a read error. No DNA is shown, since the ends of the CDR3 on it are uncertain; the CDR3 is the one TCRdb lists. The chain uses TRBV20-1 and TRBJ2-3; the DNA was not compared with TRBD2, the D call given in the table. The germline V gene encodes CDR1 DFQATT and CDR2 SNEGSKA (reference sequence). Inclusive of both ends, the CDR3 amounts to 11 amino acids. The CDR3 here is CSARDPPRLHV.

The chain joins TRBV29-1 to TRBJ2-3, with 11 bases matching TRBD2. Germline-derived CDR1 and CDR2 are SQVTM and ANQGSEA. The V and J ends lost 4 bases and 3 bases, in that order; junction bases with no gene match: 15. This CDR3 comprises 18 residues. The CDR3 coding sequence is TGCAGCGTTGGGTCCACCGGGACTAGCGGAGAATTGACAGATACGCAGTATTTT. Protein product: CSVGSTGTSGELTDTQYF.

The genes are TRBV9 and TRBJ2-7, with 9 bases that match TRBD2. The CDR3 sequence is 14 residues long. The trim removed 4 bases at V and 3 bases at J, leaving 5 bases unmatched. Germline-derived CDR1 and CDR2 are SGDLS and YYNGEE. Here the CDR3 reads CASSPGGRDYEQYF. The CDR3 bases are TGTGCCAGCAGCCCCGGCGGGAGGGACTACGAGCAGTACTTC. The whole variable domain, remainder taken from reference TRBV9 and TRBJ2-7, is DSGVTQTPKHLITATGQRVTLRCSPRSGDLSVYWYQQSLDQGLQFLIQYYNGEERAKGNILERFSAQQFPDLHSELNLSSLELGDSALYFCASSPGGRDYEQYFGPGTRLTVT.

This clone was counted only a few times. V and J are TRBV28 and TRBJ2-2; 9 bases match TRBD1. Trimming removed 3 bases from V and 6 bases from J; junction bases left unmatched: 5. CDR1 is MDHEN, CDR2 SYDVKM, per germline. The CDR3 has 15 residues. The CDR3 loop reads CASSFGGTGSGELFF. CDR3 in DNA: TGTGCCAGCAGTTTTGGGGGGACAGGGTCCGGGGAGCTGTTTTTT.

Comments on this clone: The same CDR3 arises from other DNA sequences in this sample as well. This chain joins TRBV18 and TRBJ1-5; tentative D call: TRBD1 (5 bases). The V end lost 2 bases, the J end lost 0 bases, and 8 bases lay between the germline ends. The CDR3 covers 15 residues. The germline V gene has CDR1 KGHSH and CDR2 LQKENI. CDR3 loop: CASSPTGDSNQPQHF. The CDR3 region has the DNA TGTGCCAGCTCACCAACGGGGGATAGCAATCAGCCCCAGCATTTT.

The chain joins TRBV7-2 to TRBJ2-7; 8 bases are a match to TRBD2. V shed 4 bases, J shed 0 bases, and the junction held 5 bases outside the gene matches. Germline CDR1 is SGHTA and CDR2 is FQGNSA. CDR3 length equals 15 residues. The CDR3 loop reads CASSSSAGGSYEQYF. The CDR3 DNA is TGTGCCAGCAGCTCCTCCGCGGGAGGCTCCTACGAGCAGTACTTC.

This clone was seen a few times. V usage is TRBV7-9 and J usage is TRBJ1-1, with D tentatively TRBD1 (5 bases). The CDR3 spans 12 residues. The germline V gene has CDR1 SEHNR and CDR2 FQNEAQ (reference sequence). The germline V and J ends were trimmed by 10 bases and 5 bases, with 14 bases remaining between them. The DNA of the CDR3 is TGTGCCACACGGCTAAAGGGGACTGAAGCTTTCTTT. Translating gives CATRLKGTEAFF.

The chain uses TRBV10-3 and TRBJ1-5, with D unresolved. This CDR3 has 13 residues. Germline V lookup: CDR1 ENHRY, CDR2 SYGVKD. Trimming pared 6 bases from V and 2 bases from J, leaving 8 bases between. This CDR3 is CAIRGLGNQPQHF. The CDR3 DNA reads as TGTGCCATCAGGGGCCTCGGCAATCAGCCCCAGCATTTT.

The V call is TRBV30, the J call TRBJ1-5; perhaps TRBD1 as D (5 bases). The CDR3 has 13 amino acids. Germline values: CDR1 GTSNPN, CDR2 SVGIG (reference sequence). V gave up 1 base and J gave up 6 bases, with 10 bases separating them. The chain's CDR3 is CAWSETVRQPQHF. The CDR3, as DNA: TGTGCCTGGAGTGAGACAGTTCGTCAGCCCCAGCATTTT.

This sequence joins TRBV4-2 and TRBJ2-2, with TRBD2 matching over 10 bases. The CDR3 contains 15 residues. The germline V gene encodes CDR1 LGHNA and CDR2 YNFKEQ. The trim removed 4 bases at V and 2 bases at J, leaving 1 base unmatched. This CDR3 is CASSRTSGNTGELFF. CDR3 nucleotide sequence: TGTGCCAGCAGCCGGACTAGCGGTAACACCGGGGAGCTGTTTTTT.

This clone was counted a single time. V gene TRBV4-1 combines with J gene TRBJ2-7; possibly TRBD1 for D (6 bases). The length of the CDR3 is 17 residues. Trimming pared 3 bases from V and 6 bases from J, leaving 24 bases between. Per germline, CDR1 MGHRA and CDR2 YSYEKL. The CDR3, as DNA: TGCGCCAGCAGCCAGTTTTTTCAGAACAGGGTGGGATTCGAGCAGTACTTC. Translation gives CASSQFFQNRVGFEQYF.

CDR3 region: CASSYGQGEYF. In DNA form, the CDR3 reads TGTGCCAGCAGTTATGGTCAGGGGGAGTACTTC. The V call is TRBV6-6, the J call TRBJ2-7; TRBD1 matches at 7 bases. The CDR3 contains 11 residues. Germline CDR1 reads MNHNY; CDR2 reads SVGAGI (reference sequence). Trimming took 3 bases from V and 11 from J; bases not matched to a gene: 4.

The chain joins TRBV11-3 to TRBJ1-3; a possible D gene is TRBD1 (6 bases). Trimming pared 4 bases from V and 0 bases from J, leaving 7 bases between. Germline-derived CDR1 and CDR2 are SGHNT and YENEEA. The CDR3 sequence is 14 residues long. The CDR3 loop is CASSSTGSGNTIYF. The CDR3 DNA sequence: TGTGCCAGCAGCTCGACAGGCTCTGGAAACACCATATATTTT.

The CDR3 sequence is CSGRTSGRTGELFF. In DNA, the CDR3 is TGCAGCGGGAGGACTAGCGGGAGAACCGGGGAGCTGTTTTTT. The chain carries TRBV29-1 and TRBJ2-2; 13 bases are a match to TRBD2. With 7 bases clipped from V and 5 bases from J, the junction kept 4 bases outside the gene matches. The CDR3 totals 14 residues. CDR1 is SQVTM and CDR2 is ANQGSEA in the germline V gene.

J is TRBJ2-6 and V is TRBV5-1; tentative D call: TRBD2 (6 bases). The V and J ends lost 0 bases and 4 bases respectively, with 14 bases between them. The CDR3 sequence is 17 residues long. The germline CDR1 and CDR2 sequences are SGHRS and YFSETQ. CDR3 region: CASSLVAARGGANVLTF. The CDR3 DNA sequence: TGCGCCAGCAGCTTGGTGGCAGCCCGGGGGGGGGCCAACGTCCTGACTTTC.

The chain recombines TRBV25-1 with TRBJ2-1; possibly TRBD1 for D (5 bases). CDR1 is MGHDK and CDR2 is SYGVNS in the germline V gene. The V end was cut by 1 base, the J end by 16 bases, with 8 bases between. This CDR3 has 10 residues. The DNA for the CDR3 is TGTGCCAGCAGTGAATTGGGGCTCTTCTTC. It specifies CASSELGLFF.

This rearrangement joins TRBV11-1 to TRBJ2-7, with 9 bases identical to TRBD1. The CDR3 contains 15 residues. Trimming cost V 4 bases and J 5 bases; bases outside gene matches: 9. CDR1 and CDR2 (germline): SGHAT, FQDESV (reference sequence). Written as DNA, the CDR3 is TGTGCCAGCAGCTCGACACAGGGGGCTTTAAACGAGCAGTACTTC. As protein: CASSSTQGALNEQYF.

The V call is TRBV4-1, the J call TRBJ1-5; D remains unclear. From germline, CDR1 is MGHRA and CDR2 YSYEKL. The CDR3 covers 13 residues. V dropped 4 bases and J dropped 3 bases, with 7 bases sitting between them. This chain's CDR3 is CASSLQVNQPQHF. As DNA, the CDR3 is TGCGCCAGCAGCCTCCAGGTCAATCAGCCCCAGCATTTT.

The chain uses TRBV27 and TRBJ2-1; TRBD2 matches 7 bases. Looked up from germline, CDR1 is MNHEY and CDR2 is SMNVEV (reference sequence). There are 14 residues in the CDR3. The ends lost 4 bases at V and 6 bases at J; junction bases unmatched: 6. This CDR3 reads CASSWSSGPNEQFF. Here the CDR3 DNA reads TGTGCCAGCAGTTGGAGTAGCGGGCCCAATGAGCAGTTCTTC.

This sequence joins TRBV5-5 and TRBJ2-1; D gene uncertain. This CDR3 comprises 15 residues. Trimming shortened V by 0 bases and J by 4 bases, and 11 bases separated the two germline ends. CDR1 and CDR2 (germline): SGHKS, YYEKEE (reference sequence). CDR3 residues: CASSLAFDLYNEQFF. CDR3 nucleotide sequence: TGTGCCAGCAGCTTGGCCTTCGACTTATACAATGAGCAGTTCTTC. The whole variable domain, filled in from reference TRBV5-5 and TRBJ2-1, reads DAGVTQSPTHLIKTRGQQVTLRCSPISGHKSVSWYQQVLGQGPQFIFQYYEKEERGRGNFPDRFSARQFPNYSSELNVNALLLGDSALYLCASSLAFDLYNEQFFGPGTRLTVL.

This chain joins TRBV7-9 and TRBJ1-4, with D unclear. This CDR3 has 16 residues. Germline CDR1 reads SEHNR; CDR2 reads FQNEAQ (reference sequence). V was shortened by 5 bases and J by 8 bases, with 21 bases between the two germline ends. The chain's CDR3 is CASSISAGPGGEKLFF. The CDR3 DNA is TGTGCCAGCAGCATTTCGGCGGGTCCCGGAGGAGAAAAACTGTTTTTT.

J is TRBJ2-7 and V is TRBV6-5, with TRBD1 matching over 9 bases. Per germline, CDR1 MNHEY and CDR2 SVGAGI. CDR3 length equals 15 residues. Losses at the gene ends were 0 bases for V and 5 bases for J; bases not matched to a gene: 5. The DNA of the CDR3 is TGTGCCAGCAGTTACTCGACAGGGGGATCCCACGAGCAGTACTTC. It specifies CASSYSTGGSHEQYF.

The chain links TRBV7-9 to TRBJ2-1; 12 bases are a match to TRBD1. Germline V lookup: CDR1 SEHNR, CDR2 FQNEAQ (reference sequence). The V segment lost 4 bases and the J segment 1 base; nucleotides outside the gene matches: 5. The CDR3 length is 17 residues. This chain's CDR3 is CASSSGQGAPSYNEQFF. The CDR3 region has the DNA TGTGCCAGCAGCTCGGGACAGGGGGCGCCGTCCTACAATGAGCAGTTCTTC.

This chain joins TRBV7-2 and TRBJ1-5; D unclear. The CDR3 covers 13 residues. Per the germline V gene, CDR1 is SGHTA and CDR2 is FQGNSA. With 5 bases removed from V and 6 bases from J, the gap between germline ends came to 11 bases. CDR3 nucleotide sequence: TGTGCCAGCAGCCCTGTCAGTGGTCAGCCCCAGCATTTT. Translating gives CASSPVSGQPQHF.

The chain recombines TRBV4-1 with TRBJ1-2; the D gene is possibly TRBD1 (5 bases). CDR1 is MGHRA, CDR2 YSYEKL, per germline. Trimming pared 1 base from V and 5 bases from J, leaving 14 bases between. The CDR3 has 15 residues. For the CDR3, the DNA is TGCGCCAGCAGCCAAGCCCCGGGGGATCCATATGGCTACACCTTC. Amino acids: CASSQAPGDPYGYTF.

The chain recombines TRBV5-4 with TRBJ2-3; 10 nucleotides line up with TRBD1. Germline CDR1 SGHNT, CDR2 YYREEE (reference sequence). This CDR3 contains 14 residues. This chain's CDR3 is CASCRDRGEDTQYF. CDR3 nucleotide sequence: TGTGCTTCGTGTAGGGACAGGGGTGAGGATACGCAGTATTTT. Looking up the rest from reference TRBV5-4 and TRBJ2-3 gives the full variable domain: ETGVTQSPTHLIKTRGQQVTLRCSSQSGHNTVSWYQQALGQGPQFIFQYYREEENGRGNFPPRFSGLQFPNYSSELNVNALELDDSALYLCASCRDRGEDTQYFGPGTRLTVL.